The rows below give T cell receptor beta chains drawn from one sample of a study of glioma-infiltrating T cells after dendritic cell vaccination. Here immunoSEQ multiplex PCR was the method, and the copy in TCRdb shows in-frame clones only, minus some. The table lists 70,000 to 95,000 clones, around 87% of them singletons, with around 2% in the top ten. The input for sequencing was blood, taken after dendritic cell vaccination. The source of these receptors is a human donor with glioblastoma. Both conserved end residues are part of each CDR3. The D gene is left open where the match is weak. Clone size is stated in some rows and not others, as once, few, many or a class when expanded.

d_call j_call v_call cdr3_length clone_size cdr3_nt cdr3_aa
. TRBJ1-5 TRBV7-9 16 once TGTGCCAGCAGCTTTCACGGCCCCCCAGCAGGTCAGCCCCAGCATTTT CASSFHGPPAGQPQHF
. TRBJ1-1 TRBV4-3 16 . TGCGCCAGCAGCCAAGATAGCCCCGGGGGGAGCACTGAAGCTTTCTTT CASSQDSPGGSTEAFF
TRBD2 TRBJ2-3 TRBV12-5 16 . TGTGCTAGTGGCTCCATTCGGGGGGGCCGTGAAGATACGCAGTATTTT CASGSIRGGREDTQYF
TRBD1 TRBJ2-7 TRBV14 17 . TGTGCCAGCAGCCAAGATAGGACAGGGTTACGTTCCTACGAGCAGTACTTC CASSQDRTGLRSYEQYF
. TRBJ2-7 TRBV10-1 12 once TGCGCCAGCAGTCCCGGGGCCTACGAGCAGTACTTC CASSPGAYEQYF
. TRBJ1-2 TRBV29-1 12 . TGCAGCGTTGTGGCTGGGCCAGATGGCTACACCTTC CSVVAGPDGYTF
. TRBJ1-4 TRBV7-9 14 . TGTGCCAGCAGCCCGGGCAGGGTTGGTGAAAAACTGTTTTTT CASSPGRVGEKLFF
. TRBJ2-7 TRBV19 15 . TGTGCCAGTAGTTTTTCCGGGAGAGAAATAGACGAGCAGTACTTC CASSFSGREIDEQYF
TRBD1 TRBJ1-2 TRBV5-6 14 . TGTGCCAGCAGCTTACAGGGGCGGTTGTATGGCTACACCTTC CASSLQGRLYGYTF
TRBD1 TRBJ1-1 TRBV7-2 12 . TGTGCCAGCAGCCAGGGGGGCAGGCGGGCTTTCTTT CASSQGGRRAFF
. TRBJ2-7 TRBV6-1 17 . TGTGCCAGCAGTGAAGCGCTACGGTCGGGACAATCCTACGAGCAGTACTTC CASSEALRSGQSYEQYF
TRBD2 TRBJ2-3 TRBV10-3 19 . TGTGCCATCAGTGACCCGGGACTAGCGGGAGGGTTGATTACAGATACGCAGTATTTT CAISDPGLAGGLITDTQYF
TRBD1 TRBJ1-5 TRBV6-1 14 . TGTGCCAGCAGTGAGATACAGGGGAGGCAGCCCCAGCATTTT CASSEIQGRQPQHF
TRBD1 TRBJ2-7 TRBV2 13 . TGTGCCAGCCGGGACAGGCCCCCCTACGAGCAGTACTTC CASRDRPPYEQYF
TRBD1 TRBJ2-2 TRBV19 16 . TGTGCCAGTAGTATAGTCGGCAGGGGGCTTGGCGGGGAGCTGTTTTTT CASSIVGRGLGGELFF
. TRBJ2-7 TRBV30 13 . TGTGCCTGGAGACCTATGGGGCCCTACGAGCAGTACTTC CAWRPMGPYEQYF
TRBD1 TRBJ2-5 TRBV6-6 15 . TGTGCCAGCAGCCCGGGACAGGGGGCGCGGGAGACCCAGTACTTC CASSPGQGARETQYF
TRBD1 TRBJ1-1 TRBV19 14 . TGTGCCAGTAGTATTACAGGGGGTGGAACTGAAGCTTTCTTT CASSITGGGTEAFF
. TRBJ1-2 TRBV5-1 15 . TGCGCCAGCAGCTTGGTCGGACAGACAACTAATGGCTACACCTTC CASSLVGQTTNGYTF
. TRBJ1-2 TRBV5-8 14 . TGTGCCAGCGTATCCCACCCGTCCGGGAACGGCTACACCTTC CASVSHPSGNGYTF
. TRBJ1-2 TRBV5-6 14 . TGTGCCAGCAGCTTAAGTAGCCAAGAATATGGCTACACCTTC CASSLSSQEYGYTF
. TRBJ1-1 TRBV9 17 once TGTGCCAGCAGCGTAGCTGGAAAGGGGAGGTTTAGCACTGAAGCTTTCTTT CASSVAGKGRFSTEAFF
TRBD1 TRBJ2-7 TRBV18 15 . TGTGCCAGCTCATCCCTACCGACAGGGCCCAACGAGCAGTACTTC CASSSLPTGPNEQYF
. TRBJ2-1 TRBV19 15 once TGTGCCAGTAGTATAGCGGGCGGGGCCTCTGTAGAGCAGTTCTTC CASSIAGGASVEQFF
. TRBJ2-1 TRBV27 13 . TGTGCCAGCAGTTCTACGTACCTAAATGAGCAGTTCTTC CASSSTYLNEQFF
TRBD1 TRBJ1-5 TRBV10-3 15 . TGTGCCATCAGTGGGGGACAGGGGGCGGACCAGCCCCAGCATTTT CAISGGQGADQPQHF
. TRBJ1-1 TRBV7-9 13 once TGTGCCAGCAGCTTAAATGAGATCACTGAAGCTTTCTTT CASSLNEITEAFF
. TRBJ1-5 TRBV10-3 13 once TGTGCCATCAGGGGGGGAGATAATCAGCCCCAGCATTTT CAIRGGDNQPQHF
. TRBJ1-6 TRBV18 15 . TGTGCCAGCTCACCACAGAGCTCCTATAATTCACCCCTCCACTTT CASSPQSSYNSPLHF
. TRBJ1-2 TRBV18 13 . TGTGCCAGCTCACCCCAACCAGGGGTCGGCTACACCTTC CASSPQPGVGYTF
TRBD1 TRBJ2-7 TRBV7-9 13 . TGTGCCAGCAGACCAACAGGGGTCCACGAGCAGTACTTC CASRPTGVHEQYF
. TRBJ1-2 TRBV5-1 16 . TGCGCCAGCATCCTAGGACCTAGCCTCGGGAACTATGGCTACACCTTC CASILGPSLGNYGYTF
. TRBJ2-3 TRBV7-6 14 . TGTGCCAGCGTCAATGGGGGGGGCATAGATACGCAGTATTTT CASVNGGGIDTQYF
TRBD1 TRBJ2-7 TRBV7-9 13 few TGTGCCAGCAGCTTATGGGACAGGGACGAGCAGTACTTC CASSLWDRDEQYF
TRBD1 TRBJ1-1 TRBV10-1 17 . TGCGCCAGCAGTGAGTTAGTACCGGGACAGGGGGACACTGAAGCTTTCTTT CASSELVPGQGDTEAFF
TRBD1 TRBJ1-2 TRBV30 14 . TGTGCCTGGATGCCAGGGGGAAGGAACTATGGCTACACCTTC CAWMPGGRNYGYTF
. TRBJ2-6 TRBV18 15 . TGTGCCAGCTCACCCCCGGGGTCTGGGGCCAACGTCCTGACTTTC CASSPPGSGANVLTF
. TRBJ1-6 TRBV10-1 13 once TGCGCCAGCAGTGGTAATAAAAATTCACCCCTCCACTTT CASSGNKNSPLHF
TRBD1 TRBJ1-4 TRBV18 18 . TGTGCCAGCTCACCGGGATCGGGACAGCACACAACTAATGAAAAACTGTTTTTT CASSPGSGQHTTNEKLFF
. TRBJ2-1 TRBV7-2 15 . TGTGCCAGCAGCTTAGTTTCTACCAACTACAATGAGCAGTTCTTC CASSLVSTNYNEQFF
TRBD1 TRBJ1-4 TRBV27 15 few TGTGCCAGCAGTTTACCCCGACAGGGAAATGAAAAACTGTTTTTT CASSLPRQGNEKLFF
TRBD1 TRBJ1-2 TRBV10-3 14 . TGTGCCACTGCCGGGACAGGGGGTTCTTATGGCTACACCTTC CATAGTGGSYGYTF
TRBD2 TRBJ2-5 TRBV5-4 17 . TGTGCCAGCAGCTTAAATTTGGGCGGGGGGACACAAGAGACCCAGTACTTC CASSLNLGGGTQETQYF
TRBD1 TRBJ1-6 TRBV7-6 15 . TGTGCCAGCAGCTCGAGGGGACAGGGTAATTCACCCCTCCACTTT CASSSRGQGNSPLHF
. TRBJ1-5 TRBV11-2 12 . TGTGCCAGCAGCTCCAACAATCAGCCCCAGCATTTT CASSSNNQPQHF
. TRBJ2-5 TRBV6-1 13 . TGTGCCAGCAGTCGACAGGCTCAAGAGACCCAGTACTTC CASSRQAQETQYF
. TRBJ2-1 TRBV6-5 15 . TGTGCCAGCAGCCAATACAGCCACTCCTACAATGAGCAGTTCTTC CASSQYSHSYNEQFF
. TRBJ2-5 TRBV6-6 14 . TGTGCCAGCAGTTACTCGGGCTTAGAAGAGACCCAGTACTTC CASSYSGLEETQYF
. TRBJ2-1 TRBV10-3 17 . TGTGCCATCAGTGAGTCCATGGGGCGGGATGCCTACAATGAGCAGTTCTTC CAISESMGRDAYNEQFF
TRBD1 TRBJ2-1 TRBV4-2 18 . TGTGCCAGCAGCCAAGCTTGGCGGGACAGGGCGGTGGTATGGGAGCAGTTCTTC CASSQAWRDRAVVWEQFF
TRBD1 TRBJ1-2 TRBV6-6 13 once TGTGCCAGCAGTTACTCAGGGGGCGATGGCTACACCTTC CASSYSGGDGYTF